The rows below give T cell receptor beta chains drawn from one sample of a study of blood T cell repertoires in COVID-19. Produced via immunoSEQ multiplex PCR; TCRdb's table is partial and in-frame only. In the table there are under 150,000 clones, approximately 80% of which are singletons. Specimen: PBMCs or T cells enriched from blood (not recorded which). Receptor source: a man aged 50-60 years in a cohort exposed to, infected with or recovered from COVID-19 (not recorded which). Each CDR3 is given with its conserved first and last residue. The D gene is left open where the match is weak. Not all rows give a size; the values are once, few, many and, for expanded clones, a class.

j_call v_call d_call clone_size cdr3_aa cdr3_nt
TRBJ2-1 TRBV18 TRBD2 - CASSQSIPGLAGVEQFF TGTGCCAGCTCACAATCTATCCCGGGACTAGCGGGAGTGGAGCAGTTCTTC
TRBJ2-7 TRBV7-9 - - CASSEDSIEQYF TGTGCCAGCAGCGAGGACAGTATCGAGCAGTACTTC
TRBJ1-2 TRBV9 - - CASSATDHGYTF TGTGCCAGCAGCGCTACAGACCATGGCTACACCTTC
TRBJ2-5 TRBV7-2 TRBD1 - CASSPGQGGETQYF TGTGCCAGCAGCCCCGGACAGGGAGGCGAGACCCAGTACTTC
TRBJ2-7 TRBV7-3 TRBD1 - CASSLMTGGLTEQYF TGTGCCAGCAGCTTAATGACAGGGGGGCTTACCGAGCAGTACTTC
TRBJ2-2 TRBV14 TRBD2 few CATTLAGTGELFF TGTGCCACCACCCTAGCGGGAACCGGGGAGCTGTTTTTT
TRBJ2-1 TRBV10-1 TRBD1 - CASSDLPRTGSSYNEQFF TGCGCCAGCAGTGATCTTCCCCGGACAGGGAGCTCCTACAATGAGCAGTTCTTC
TRBJ1-4 TRBV4-1 - - CASSQEHRPNEKLFF TGCGCCAGCAGCCAAGAACACAGACCTAATGAAAAACTGTTTTTT
TRBJ1-2 TRBV7-9 TRBD1 - CASSPRYSGTADAYGYTF TGTGCCAGCAGCCCTAGGTACTCCGGGACAGCAGACGCCTATGGCTACACCTTC
TRBJ2-1 TRBV4-1 - - CASSQDPGGLYNEQFF TGCGCCAGCAGCCAAGATCCAGGGGGGCTGTACAATGAGCAGTTCTTC
TRBJ2-7 TRBV28 - - CASLQGPSGEQYF TGTGCCAGCCTTCAAGGCCCCTCAGGCGAGCAGTACTTC
TRBJ1-6 TRBV9 TRBD1 - CASSETGGTSPLHF TGTGCCAGCAGCGAGACAGGGGGAACTTCACCCCTCCACTTT
TRBJ2-1 TRBV14 - - CASSPTDSSYNEQFF TGTGCCAGCAGTCCAACAGACAGCTCCTACAATGAGCAGTTCTTC
TRBJ2-1 TRBV27 TRBD1 once CASDAKPGGEQFF TGTGCCAGCGATGCCAAACCAGGGGGCGAGCAGTTCTTC
TRBJ2-3 TRBV5-4 - - CASSPPSASTDTQYF TGTGCCAGCAGCCCCCCTAGCGCTAGCACAGATACGCAGTATTTT
TRBJ2-5 TRBV19 - - CASSSQGTETQYF TGTGCCAGTAGTAGCCAGGGCACCGAGACCCAGTACTTC
TRBJ1-5 TRBV12-3/TRBV12-4 - - CASSIRDNQPQHF TGTGCCAGCAGCATAAGAGACAATCAGCCCCAGCATTTT
TRBJ1-1 TRBV27 - - CASSTGTEAFF TGTGCCAGCAGTACCGGGACTGAAGCTTTCTTT
TRBJ1-4 TRBV7-9 - - CASSWAGDEKLFF TGTGCCAGCAGTTGGGCAGGGGATGAAAAACTGTTTTTT
TRBJ2-4 TRBV30 - - CACRGVDLWNIQYF TGTGCCTGCCGGGGTGTCGATTTATGGAACATTCAGTACTTC
TRBJ1-5 TRBV6-5 - - CASSSGTSLNQPQHF TGTGCCAGCAGTTCCGGGACATCGTTGAATCAGCCCCAGCATTTT
TRBJ2-7 TRBV27 TRBD1 - CASSPRGQYYEQYF TGTGCCAGCAGTCCCCGGGGACAGTACTACGAGCAGTACTTC
TRBJ2-7 TRBV6-5 - - CASTQGYEQYF TGTGCCAGCACCCAGGGCTACGAGCAGTACTTC
TRBJ2-5 TRBV5-5 TRBD1 - CASSLTGGAGETQYF TGTGCCAGCAGCTTGACAGGGGGCGCGGGGGAGACCCAGTACTTC
TRBJ1-5 TRBV28 - - CASSLPSFLDSLYSNQPQHF TGTGCCAGCAGTTTACCCTCGTTTCTGGACAGTCTCTATAGCAATCAGCCCCAGCATTTT
TRBJ2-2 TRBV5-1 - once CASGKFGNTGELFF TGCGCCAGCGGCAAGTTTGGGAACACCGGGGAGCTGTTTTTT
TRBJ2-5 TRBV19 TRBD2 - CASSIGLAGYSQETQYF TGTGCCAGTAGTATAGGGCTAGCGGGGTATAGCCAAGAGACCCAGTACTTC
TRBJ2-1 TRBV3-1/TRBV3-2 - - CASSHLGTPYNEQFF TGTGCCAGCAGCCATCTCGGGACTCCCTACAATGAGCAGTTCTTC
TRBJ2-5 TRBV19 TRBD1 - CASSTQTGYQETQYF TGTGCCAGTAGTACACAGACAGGGTACCAAGAGACCCAGTACTTC
TRBJ2-5 TRBV11-2 TRBD2 - CASALQAGGPETQYF TGTGCCAGCGCCCTGCAAGCGGGAGGGCCAGAGACCCAGTACTTC
TRBJ2-1 TRBV10-3 TRBD2 - CASDTGTSSEQFF TGTGCCAGTGATACCGGGACTAGCAGTGAGCAGTTCTTC
TRBJ1-2 TRBV30 TRBD1 many CALLPGQGSNYGYTF TGTGCCCTCCTTCCCGGACAGGGTTCTAACTATGGCTACACCTTC
TRBJ2-7 TRBV6-5 - - CASGADYEQYF TGTGCCAGCGGGGCCGACTACGAGCAGTACTTC
TRBJ2-1 TRBV11-2 TRBD1 - CASSLGTGSSYNEQFF TGTGCCAGCAGCCTAGGGACAGGGAGCTCCTACAATGAGCAGTTCTTC
TRBJ2-7 TRBV29-1 - - CSAQGTYEQYF TGCAGCGCACAGGGTACCTACGAGCAGTACTTC
TRBJ2-2 TRBV2 TRBD2 - CASNRGVNTGELFF TGTGCCAGCAATCGGGGGGTGAACACCGGGGAGCTGTTTTTT
TRBJ2-3 TRBV18 - - CASSPGRATDTQYF TGTGCCAGCTCACCAGGCAGGGCCACAGATACGCAGTATTTT